The entry below gives a single TCR beta chain sequence along with its context. The antigen this receptor binds is unknown. No per-base quality is available; no much larger clone lies one base away. The sample is drawn from a study of OX40 agonist ivuxolimab in advanced cancers. General notes on the study: Ivuxolimab was a fully human IgG2 agonistic monoclonal antibody targeting the costimulatory receptor OX40 (CD134). The point of sequencing TCRbeta in the periphery was to test whether ivuxolimab changed TCR sequence diversity and drove clonal T-cell expansion. Partial responses were achieved by three dose-escalation patients, of whom one had hepatocellular carcinoma and two had cutaneous melanoma. The paper covers the monotherapy dose-escalation part of the phase I ivuxolimab trial, which included N ≈ 52 patients. A male proportion of roughly 85% and a mean age of 60 years, ranging from roughly 20 to 80, were recorded for the dose-escalation cohort. Of the approximately 53 patients in dose escalation, some 20 had hepatocellular carcinoma, about 15 had melanoma, 9 had renal cell carcinoma and 9 had head and neck cancer. Intravenous ivuxolimab was administered to patients every 2 weeks at six dose levels: 0.01, 0.1, 0.3, 1.5, 3 and 10 mg/kg. Prior anti-PD-1, anti-PD-L1 or anti-CTLA-4 therapy was permitted, and checkpoint inhibitors had been received by about 37% of dose-escalation patients. The paper as a whole reports these results and caveats: Clonal expansion of both CD4+ and CD8+ blood T cells was observed from baseline to week 6 at doses 0.1 to 3.0 mg/kg. Which antigens the clonally expanded peripheral T cells were specific for was not determined. After ivuxolimab, expanded clones were on average more numerous among CD8+ T cells than among CD4+ T cells. Low levels of normalized T-cell clonal expansion were also seen in some patients who did not respond. In the 0.1-3.0 mg/kg groups, partial responders were among the patients with the lowest normalized peripheral clonal expansion, particularly in CD8+ T cells.

Trimming takes 4 bases from V and 1 base from J, and the germline ends sit 12 bases apart. Inclusive of the bounding cysteine and phenylalanine, the CDR3 is 15 residues long. The read is trimmed to its CDR3 DNA, 45 bases read in frame from base 1. The CDR1 and CDR2 encoded by the germline V gene are ENHRY and SYGVKD. For sequencing of the TCRbeta CDR3 region, genomic DNA was extracted from the sorted cells. TCRbeta CDR3 regions were sequenced using the immunoSEQ Assay. TCRdb's version of the immuneACCESS table is confined to in-frame rearrangements and falls short of the full clone set. An unresolved V gene accounts for under half of the shortfall where checked; the remainder is of unknown origin. The sample includes about 36,000 clones, with over 75% observed a single time. The ten biggest clones cover around a fifth of the sample. The trial excluded patients who had a history of autoimmune disease or who were on systemic immunosuppression. Peripheral blood for TCR sequencing was collected from all dose cohorts at baseline, on cycle 4 day 1, and on cycle 7 day 1. The samples were drawn from a first-in-human, open-label, multicenter phase I dose-escalation trial of ivuxolimab. The trial enrolled adults with locally advanced or metastatic head and neck squamous cell, hepatocellular, melanoma or renal cell carcinoma. Before TCR sequencing, CD4+ and CD8+ T cells were separately sorted from peripheral blood.

Material: CD4+ or CD8+ T cells sorted from blood, obtained in a trial of the OX40 agonist ivuxolimab. This TCR was sampled from an adult with an advanced solid tumor such as melanoma, head and neck, liver or kidney cancer. The rearrangement joined TRBV10-3 to TRBJ2-3; confidence is insufficient to name the D gene. The encoded CDR3 is CAISATDSRTDTQYF. In nucleotide form, the sequence is TGTGCCATCAGTGCGACGGATTCCCGCACAGATACGCAGTATTTT.